This entry features one T cell receptor beta chain sequence. Its target is not known. The protocol was immunoSEQ multiplex PCR, while the TCRdb copy is restricted to in-frame clones and leaves out a portion. The repertoire includes under 150,000 clones, around 90% of them detected once, and approximately 3% sits in the top ten. The entry originates in a study of T cell responses to AZD1222 COVID-19 vaccine. Findings and limits, study-wide: Vaccine-related CD4 TCRs covered spike, predominating at 160-218 and 743-854. Breadth and depth of Spike-specific TCRs rose after two AZD1222 doses.

The germline V gene has CDR1 LNHDA and CDR2 SQIVND (reference sequence). V lost 7 bases, J lost 7 bases, and 11 bases lay in between. The CDR3 is made up of 13 amino acids. The clonotype originates from an adult in good health. The J gene is TRBJ1-6, the V gene TRBV19, with D possibly TRBD1 on 5 matching bases. The sample here was peripheral blood, taken on day 0 of AZD1222 vaccination. The CDR3 spells CASTSGVNSPLHF. DNA for the CDR3: TGTGCCAGTACCTCGGGGGTAAATTCACCCCTCCACTTT.